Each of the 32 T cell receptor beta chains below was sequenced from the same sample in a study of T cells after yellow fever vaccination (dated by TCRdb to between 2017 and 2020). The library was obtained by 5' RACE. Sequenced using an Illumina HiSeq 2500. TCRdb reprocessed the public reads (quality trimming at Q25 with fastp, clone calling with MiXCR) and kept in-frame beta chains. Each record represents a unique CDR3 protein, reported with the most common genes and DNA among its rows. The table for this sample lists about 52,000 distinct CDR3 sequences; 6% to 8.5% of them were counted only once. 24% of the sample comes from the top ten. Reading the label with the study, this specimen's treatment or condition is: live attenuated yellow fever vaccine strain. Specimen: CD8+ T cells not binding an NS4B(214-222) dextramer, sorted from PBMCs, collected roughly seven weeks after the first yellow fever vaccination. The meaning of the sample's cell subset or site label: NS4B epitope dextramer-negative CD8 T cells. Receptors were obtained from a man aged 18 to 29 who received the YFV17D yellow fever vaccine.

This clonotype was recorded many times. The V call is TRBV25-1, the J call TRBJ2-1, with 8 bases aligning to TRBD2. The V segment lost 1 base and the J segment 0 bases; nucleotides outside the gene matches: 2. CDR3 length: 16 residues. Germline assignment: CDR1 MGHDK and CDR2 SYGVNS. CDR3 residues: CASSESSGGSYNEQFF. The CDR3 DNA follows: TGTGCCAGCAGTGAATCAAGCGGGGGCTCCTACAATGAGCAGTTCTTC.

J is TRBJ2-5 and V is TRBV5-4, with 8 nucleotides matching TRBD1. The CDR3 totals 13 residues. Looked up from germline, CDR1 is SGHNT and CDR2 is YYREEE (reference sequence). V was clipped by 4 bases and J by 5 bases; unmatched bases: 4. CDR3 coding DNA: TGTGCCAGCAGCCCCCGACAGGGGGAGACCCAGTACTTC. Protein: CASSPRQGETQYF.

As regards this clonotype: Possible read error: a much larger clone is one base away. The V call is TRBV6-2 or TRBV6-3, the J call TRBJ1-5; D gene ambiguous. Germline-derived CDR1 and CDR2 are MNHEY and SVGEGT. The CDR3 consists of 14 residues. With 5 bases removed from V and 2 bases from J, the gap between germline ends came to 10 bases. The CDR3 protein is CASSRVGGNQPQHF. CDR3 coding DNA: TGTGCCAGCAGTCGGGTTGGGGGCAATCAGCCCCAGCATTTT.

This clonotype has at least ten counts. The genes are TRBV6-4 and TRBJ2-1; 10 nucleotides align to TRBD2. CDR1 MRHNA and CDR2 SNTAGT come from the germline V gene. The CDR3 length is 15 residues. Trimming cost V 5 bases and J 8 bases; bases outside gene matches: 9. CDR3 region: CASSKSGGAMDEQFF. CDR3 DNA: TGTGCCAGCAGTAAAAGCGGGGGGGCAATGGATGAGCAGTTCTTC.

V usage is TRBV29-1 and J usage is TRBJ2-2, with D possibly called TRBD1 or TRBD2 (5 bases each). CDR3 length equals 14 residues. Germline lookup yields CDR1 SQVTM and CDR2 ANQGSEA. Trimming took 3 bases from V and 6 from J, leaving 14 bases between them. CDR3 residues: CSVDPGTRAGELFF. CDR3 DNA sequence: TGCAGCGTTGACCCCGGGACCCGCGCCGGGGAGCTGTTTTTT.

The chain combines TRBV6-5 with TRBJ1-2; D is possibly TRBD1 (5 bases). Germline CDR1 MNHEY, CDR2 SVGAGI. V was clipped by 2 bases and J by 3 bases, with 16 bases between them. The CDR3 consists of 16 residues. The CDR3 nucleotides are TGTGCCAGCAGTTACGTTCTTGGGGGGGGTGACTATGGCTACACCTTC. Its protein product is CASSYVLGGGDYGYTF.

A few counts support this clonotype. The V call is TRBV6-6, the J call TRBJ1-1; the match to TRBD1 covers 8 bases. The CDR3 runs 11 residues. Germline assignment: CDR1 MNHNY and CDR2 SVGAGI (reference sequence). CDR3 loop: CATRGLTEAFF. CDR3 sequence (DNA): TGTGCTACCAGGGGGCTAACTGAAGCTTTCTTT.

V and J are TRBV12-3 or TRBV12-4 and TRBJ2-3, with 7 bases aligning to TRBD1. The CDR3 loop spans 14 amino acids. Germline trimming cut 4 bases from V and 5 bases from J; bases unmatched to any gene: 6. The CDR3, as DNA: TGTGCCAGCAGTTACTCAGGGGGAGTAGATACGCAGTATTTT. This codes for CASSYSGGVDTQYF.

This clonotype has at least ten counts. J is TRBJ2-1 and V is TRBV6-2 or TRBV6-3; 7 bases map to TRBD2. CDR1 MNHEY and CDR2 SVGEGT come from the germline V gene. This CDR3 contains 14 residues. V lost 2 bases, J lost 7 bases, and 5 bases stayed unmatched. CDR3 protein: CASSYLGGSNEQFF. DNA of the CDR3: TGTGCCAGCAGTTACCTCGGGGGGAGTAATGAGCAGTTCTTC.

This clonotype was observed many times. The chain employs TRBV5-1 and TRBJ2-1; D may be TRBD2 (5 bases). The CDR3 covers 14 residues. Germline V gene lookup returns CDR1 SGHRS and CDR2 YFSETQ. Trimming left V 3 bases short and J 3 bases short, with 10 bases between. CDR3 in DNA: TGCGCCAGCAGCTGGATGACTAACTACAATGAGCAGTTCTTC. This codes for CASSWMTNYNEQFF.

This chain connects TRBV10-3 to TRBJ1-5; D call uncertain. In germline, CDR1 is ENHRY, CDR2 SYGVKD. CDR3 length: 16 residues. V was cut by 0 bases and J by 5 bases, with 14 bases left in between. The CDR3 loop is CAISESRGFRYQPQHF. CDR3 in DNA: TGTGCCATCAGTGAGTCACGAGGTTTTCGGTATCAGCCCCAGCATTTT.

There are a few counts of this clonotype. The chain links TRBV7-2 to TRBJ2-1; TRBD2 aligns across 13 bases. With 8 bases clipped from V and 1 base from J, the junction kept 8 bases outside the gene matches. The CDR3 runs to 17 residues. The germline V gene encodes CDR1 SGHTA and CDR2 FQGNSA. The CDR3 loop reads CASADPGLAGSYNEQFF. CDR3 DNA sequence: TGTGCCAGCGCCGACCCGGGACTAGCGGGGTCCTACAATGAGCAGTTCTTC.

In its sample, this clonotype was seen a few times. DNA of the CDR3: TGTGCCAGCAGCTTAGAACCGGGAATACCCTACGAGCAGTACTTC. Encoded protein: CASSLEPGIPYEQYF. V gene TRBV7-6 combines with J gene TRBJ2-7, with D tentatively TRBD2 (5 bases). This CDR3 has 15 amino acids. V was shortened by 1 base and J by 2 bases, with 12 bases between the two germline ends. Germline V gene sequence: CDR1 SGHVS, CDR2 FNYEAQ.

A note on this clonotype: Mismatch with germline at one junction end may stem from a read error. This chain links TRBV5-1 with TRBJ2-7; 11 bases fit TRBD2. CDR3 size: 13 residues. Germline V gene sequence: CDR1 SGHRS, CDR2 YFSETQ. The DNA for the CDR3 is TGCGCCAGCAGCTTCCTGACTAGCGGGGAAATTCACTTC. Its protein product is CASSFLTSGEIHF.

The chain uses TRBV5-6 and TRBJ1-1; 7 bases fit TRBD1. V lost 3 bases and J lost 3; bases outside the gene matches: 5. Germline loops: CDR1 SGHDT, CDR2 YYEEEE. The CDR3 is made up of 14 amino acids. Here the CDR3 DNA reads TGTGCCAGCAGCTGGTCAGGGGGATACACTGAAGCTTTCTTT. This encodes CASSWSGGYTEAFF.

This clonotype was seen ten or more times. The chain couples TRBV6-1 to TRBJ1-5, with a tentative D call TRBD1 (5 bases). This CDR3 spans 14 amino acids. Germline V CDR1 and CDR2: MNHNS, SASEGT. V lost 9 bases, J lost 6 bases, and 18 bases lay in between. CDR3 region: CASLSDIFSQPQHF. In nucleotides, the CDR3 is TGTGCCAGTCTATCGGACATTTTTAGTCAGCCCCAGCATTTT.

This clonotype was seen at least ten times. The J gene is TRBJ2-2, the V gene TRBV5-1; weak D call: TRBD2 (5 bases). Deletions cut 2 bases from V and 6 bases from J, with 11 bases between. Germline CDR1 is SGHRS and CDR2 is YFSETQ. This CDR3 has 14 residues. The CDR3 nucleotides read TGCGCCAGCAGCTTAGGGCTAGCTGCCGGGGAGCTGTTTTTT. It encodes CASSLGLAAGELFF. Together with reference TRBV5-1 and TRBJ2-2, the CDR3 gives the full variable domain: KAGVTQTPRYLIKTRGQQVTLSCSPISGHRSVSWYQQTPGQGLQFLFEYFSETQRNKGNFPGRFSGRQFSNSRSEMNVSTLELGDSALYLCASSLGLAAGELFFGEGSRLTVL.

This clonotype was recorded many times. The CDR3 DNA follows: TGTGCCAGCAGCCAAGATGTGGGAGCCGGGGAGCTGTTTTTT. Protein: CASSQDVGAGELFF. This chain connects TRBV4-2 to TRBJ2-2, with D perhaps matching TRBD2 (5 bases). V lost 0 bases and J 6 bases, leaving 8 bases between the germline ends. The CDR3 is made up of 14 amino acids. Germline V gene sequence: CDR1 LGHNA, CDR2 YNFKEQ.

The CDR3 region has the DNA TGCGCCAGCAGCCACGGTGGGAATGAGCAGTTCTTC. The encoded protein is CASSHGGNEQFF. The chain combines TRBV4-1 with TRBJ2-1; D gene unclear. V gave up 3 bases and J gave up 7 bases, with 7 bases separating them. This CDR3 has 12 amino acids. Looked up from germline, CDR1 is MGHRA and CDR2 is YSYEKL.

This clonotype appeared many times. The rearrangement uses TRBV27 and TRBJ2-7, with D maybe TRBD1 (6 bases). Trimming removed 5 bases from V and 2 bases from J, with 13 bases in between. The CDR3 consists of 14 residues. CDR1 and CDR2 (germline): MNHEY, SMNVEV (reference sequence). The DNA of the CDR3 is TGTGCCAGCAGTAGGGGGATAGGCCCCTACGAGCAGTACTTC. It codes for CASSRGIGPYEQYF.

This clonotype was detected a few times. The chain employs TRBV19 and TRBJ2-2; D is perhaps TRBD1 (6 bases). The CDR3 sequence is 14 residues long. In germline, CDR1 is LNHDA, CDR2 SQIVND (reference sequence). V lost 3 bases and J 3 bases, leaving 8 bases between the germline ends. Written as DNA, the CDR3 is TGTGCCAGTAGTATGGGACATTACACCGGGGAGCTGTTTTTT. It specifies CASSMGHYTGELFF.

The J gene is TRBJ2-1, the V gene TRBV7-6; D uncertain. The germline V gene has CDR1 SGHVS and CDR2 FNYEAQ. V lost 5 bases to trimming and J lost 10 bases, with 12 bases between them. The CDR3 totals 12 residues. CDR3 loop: CASSPGGSEQFF. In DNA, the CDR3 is TGTGCCAGCAGCCCGGGTGGGTCGGAGCAGTTCTTC.

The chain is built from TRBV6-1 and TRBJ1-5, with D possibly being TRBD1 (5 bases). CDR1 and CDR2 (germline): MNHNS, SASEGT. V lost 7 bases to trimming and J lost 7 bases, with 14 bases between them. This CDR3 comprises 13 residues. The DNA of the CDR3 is TGTGCCAGCAATGCAGGGCTAGGGCAGCCCCAGCATTTT. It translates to CASNAGLGQPQHF.

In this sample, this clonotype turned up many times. In nucleotides, the CDR3 is TGTGCCAGCAGCGGGGGACTAGCGGGGGCCACCTACAATGAGCAGTTCTTC. This encodes CASSGGLAGATYNEQFF. The chain uses TRBV7-9 and TRBJ2-1; 14 nucleotides agree with TRBD2. Germline trimming cut 5 bases from V and 2 bases from J; bases unmatched to any gene: 5. The CDR3 loop spans 17 amino acids. The germline CDR1 and CDR2 sequences are SEHNR and FQNEAQ (reference sequence).

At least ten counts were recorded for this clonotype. CDR3 residues: CASSTSTGTSTDTQYF. The CDR3 nucleotides read TGCGCCAGCAGCACATCGACAGGTACTAGCACAGATACGCAGTATTTT. The chain employs TRBV5-1 and TRBJ2-3; a possible D gene is TRBD1 (6 bases). Germline CDR1 SGHRS, CDR2 YFSETQ. CDR3 length equals 16 residues. V lost 4 bases and J lost 0, with 15 bases in between. The full variable domain, its missing parts supplied by reference TRBV5-1 and TRBJ2-3, is KAGVTQTPRYLIKTRGQQVTLSCSPISGHRSVSWYQQTPGQGLQFLFEYFSETQRNKGNFPGRFSGRQFSNSRSEMNVSTLELGDSALYLCASSTSTGTSTDTQYFGPGTRLTVL.

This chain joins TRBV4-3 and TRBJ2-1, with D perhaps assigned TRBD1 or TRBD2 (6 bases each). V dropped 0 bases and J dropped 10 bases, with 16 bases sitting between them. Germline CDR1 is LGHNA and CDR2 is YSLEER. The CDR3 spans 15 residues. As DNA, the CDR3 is TGCGCCAGCAGCCAAGATTTTAGGGGGAGGTGGGAGCAGTTCTTC. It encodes CASSQDFRGRWEQFF.

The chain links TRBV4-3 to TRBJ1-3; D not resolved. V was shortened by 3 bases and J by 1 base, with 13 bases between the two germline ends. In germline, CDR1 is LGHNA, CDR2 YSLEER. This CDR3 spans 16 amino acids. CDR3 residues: CASSHDYFGSGNTIYF. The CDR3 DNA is TGCGCCAGCAGCCACGACTATTTTGGGTCTGGAAACACCATATATTTT.

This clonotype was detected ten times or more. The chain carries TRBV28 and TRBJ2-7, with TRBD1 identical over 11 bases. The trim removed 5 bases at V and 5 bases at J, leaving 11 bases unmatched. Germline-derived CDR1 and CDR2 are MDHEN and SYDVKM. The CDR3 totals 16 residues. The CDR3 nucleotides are TGTGCCAGCAGTGCACGGACAGGGGGCGAAAACCACGAGCAGTACGTC. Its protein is CASSARTGGENHEQYV.

The CDR3 region has the DNA TGCGCCAGCAGCCCCGGGACTAGCGGGGGGTCCTCCTACGAGCAGTACTTC. Protein sequence: CASSPGTSGGSSYEQYF. The chain has TRBV4-3 and TRBJ2-7, with TRBD2 matching 15 bases. The J segment lost 0 bases and the V segment lost 4 bases, leaving 4 bases of the junction unmatched. This CDR3 is built from 17 residues. Per germline, CDR1 LGHNA and CDR2 YSLEER.

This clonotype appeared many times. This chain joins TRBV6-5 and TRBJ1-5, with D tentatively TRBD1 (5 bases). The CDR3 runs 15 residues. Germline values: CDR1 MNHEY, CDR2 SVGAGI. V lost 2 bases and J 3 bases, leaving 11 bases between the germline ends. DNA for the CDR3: TGTGCCAGCAGTTACGGGGTGGGGCCCAATCAGCCCCAGCATTTT. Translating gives CASSYGVGPNQPQHF.

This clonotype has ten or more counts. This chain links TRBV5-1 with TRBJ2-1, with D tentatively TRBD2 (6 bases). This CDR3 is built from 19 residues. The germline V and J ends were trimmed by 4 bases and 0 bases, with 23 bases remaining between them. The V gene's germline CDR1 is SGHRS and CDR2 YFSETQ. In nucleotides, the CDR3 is TGCGCCAGCAGCCCAAGAGCGGCGGGACGGCGTAGCTCCTACAATGAGCAGTTCTTC. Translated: CASSPRAAGRRSSYNEQFF.

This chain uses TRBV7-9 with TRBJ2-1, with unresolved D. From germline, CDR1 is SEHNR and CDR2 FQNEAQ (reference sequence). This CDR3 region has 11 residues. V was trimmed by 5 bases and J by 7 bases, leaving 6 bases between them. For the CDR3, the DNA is TGTGCCAGCAGCCATACTAATGAGCAGTTCTTC. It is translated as CASSHTNEQFF.